This passage covers 4 T cell receptor beta chains from one sample sequenced in a study of response to subunit inactivated influenza vaccine. Each CDR3 protein gets one entry after TCRdb re-called the RT-PCR reads with MiXCR. The sample consists of 490,000 or so distinct CDR3 sequences, less than 8% of them appearing once. Sequencing used PBMCs from blood, obtained around 25 months after vaccination. The source is a man aged 50-75 years who received an inactivated influenza vaccine.

The rearrangement links TRBV20-1 to TRBJ2-5; D gene ambiguous. The germline V gene has CDR1 DFQATT and CDR2 SNEGSKA (reference sequence). The germline V and J ends were trimmed by 6 bases and 1 base, with 12 bases remaining between them. The CDR3 extends over 13 amino acids. CDR3 bases: TGCAGTGCCACCGCAGGTGTCCAAGAGACCCAGTACTTC. Residues: CSATAGVQETQYF.

This chain joins TRBV9 and TRBJ1-2; TRBD1 aligns across 10 bases. With 4 bases clipped from V and 1 base from J, the junction kept 7 bases outside the gene matches. Looked up from germline, CDR1 is SGDLS and CDR2 is YYNGEE. The CDR3 has 16 residues. The CDR3 protein is CASSLRGDRGNYGYTF. The DNA for the CDR3 is TGTGCCAGCAGCCTCCGAGGGGACAGGGGTAACTATGGCTACACCTTC.

This clonotype was picked up a small number of times. The CDR3 sequence is CASSLGVNDNQPQHF. The CDR3 DNA reads as TGTGCCAGCAGCCTGGGTGTTAACGACAATCAGCCCCAGCATTTT. V usage is TRBV3-1 and J usage is TRBJ1-5; D unresolved. The CDR3 is 15 amino acids. CDR1 LGHDT and CDR2 YNNKEL come from the germline V gene (reference sequence). Trimming pared 4 bases from V and 3 bases from J, leaving 13 bases between.

This clonotype was recorded many times. This chain uses TRBV5-1 with TRBJ1-2, with TRBD1 identical over 8 bases. The germline gives CDR1 SGHRS, CDR2 YFSETQ. CDR3 size: 14 residues. Trimming cost V 3 bases and J 3 bases; bases outside gene matches: 4. CDR3 region: CASSSAGGYYGYTF. The CDR3 DNA reads as TGCGCCAGCAGCTCGGCAGGGGGCTACTATGGCTACACCTTC.